The present T cell receptor (beta chain) was sequenced within a study of CD8 T cells in Susac syndrome. Trimming left V 3 bases short and J 2 bases short, with 7 bases between. Germline loops: CDR1 LGHDT, CDR2 YNNKEL (reference sequence). This CDR3 is 13 amino acids long. The RNA, about 0.5 to 1 ug, was put through reverse transcription using random hexamers. Via MiXCR, TCRdb re-called the immunoSEQ multiplex PCR reads, giving one row per CDR3 protein. This sample has roughly 330,000 distinct CDR3 sequences, with approximately 90% found just once. The sequence was obtained from a human donor with multiple sclerosis. The rearrangement uses TRBV3-1 and TRBJ2-5, with D maybe TRBD1 (5 bases). The sample comprised CD4+ T cells from PBMCs. The CDR3 bases are TGTGCCAGCAGCCACAGGGCTCAAGAGACCCAGTACTTC. Translation: CASSHRAQETQYF.